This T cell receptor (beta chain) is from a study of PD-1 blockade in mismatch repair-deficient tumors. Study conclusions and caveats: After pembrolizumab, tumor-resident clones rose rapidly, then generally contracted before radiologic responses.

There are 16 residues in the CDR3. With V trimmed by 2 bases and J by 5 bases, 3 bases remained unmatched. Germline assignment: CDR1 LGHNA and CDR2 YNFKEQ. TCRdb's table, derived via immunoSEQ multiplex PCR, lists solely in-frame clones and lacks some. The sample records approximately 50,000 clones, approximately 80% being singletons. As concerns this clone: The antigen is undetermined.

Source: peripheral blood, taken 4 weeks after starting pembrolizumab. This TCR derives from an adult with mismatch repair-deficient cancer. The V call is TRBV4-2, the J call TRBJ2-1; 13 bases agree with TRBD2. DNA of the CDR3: TGTGCCAGCAGCCAAACCGGGACTAGCGGGAACAATGAGCAGTTCTTC. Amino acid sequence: CASSQTGTSGNNEQFF.